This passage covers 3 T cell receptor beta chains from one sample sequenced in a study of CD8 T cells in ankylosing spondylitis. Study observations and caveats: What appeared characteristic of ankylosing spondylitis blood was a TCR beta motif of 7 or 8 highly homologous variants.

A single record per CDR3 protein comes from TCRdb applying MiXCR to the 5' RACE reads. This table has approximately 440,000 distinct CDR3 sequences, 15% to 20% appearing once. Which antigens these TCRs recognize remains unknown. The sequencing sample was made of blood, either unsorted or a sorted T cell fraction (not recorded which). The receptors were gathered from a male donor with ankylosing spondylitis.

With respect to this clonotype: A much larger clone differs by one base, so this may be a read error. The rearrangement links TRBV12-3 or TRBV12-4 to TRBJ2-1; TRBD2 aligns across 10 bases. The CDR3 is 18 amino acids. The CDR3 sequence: CARSLGSGRIKVYNEQFF. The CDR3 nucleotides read TGTGCCCGCAGTTTGGGTAGCGGGAGGATTAAAGTCTACAATGAGCAGTTCTTC.

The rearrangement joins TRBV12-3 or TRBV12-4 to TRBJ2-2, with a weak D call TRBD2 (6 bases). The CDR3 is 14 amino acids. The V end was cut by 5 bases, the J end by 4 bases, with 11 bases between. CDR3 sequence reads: CASSGGKGTGELFF. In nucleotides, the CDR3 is TGTGCCAGCAGTGGGGGGAAAGGCACCGGGGAGCTGTTTTTT.

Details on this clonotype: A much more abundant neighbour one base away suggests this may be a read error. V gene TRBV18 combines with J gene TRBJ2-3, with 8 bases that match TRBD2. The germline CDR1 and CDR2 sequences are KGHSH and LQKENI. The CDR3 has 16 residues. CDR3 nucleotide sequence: TGTGCCAGCTCACCCCTCTCGCGGGGGGCGGGAGATACGCAGTTTTTT. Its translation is CASSPLSRGAGDTQFF.